This T cell receptor (beta chain) comes out of a study of T cell changes during pregnancy in multiple sclerosis. Assay: immunoSEQ multiplex PCR; the TCRdb copy retains only in-frame clones and omits some. The sample has fewer than 13,000 clones, 83% seen once. This CDR3 is 15 amino acids long. V trimming: 5 bases; J trimming: 8 bases; junction bases outside the gene matches: 10. Per the germline V gene, CDR1 is SGHDN and CDR2 is FVKESK. The chain uses TRBV14 and TRBJ2-1; 9 bases line up with TRBD1. This TCR was recovered from a female donor in good health, enrolled as a control in a pregnancy study. Sequences were derived from CD8+ T cells from peripheral blood mononuclear cells, sampled in the third trimester of pregnancy. The CDR3 DNA reads TGTGCCAGCAGCGCACGGGACAGGGTTAACGATGAGCAGTTCTTC. Protein product: CASSARDRVNDEQFF.